This T cell receptor (beta chain) appears in the sequencing data of a study of blood T cell repertoires in COVID-19. Study at large: Specimens from acute and convalescent COVID-19 originated in the United States, Italy and Spain. T cells, B-cell-depleted T cells, or PBMCs provided the cDNA or gDNA that served as material.

As processed by the authors: Reference gene primer amplification yielded estimated nucleated cell counts. Assay: immunoSEQ multiplex PCR; the TCRdb copy retains only in-frame clones and omits some. V, J and clone size are those of that table, while D and trimming were read from the DNA. The sample lists about 160,000 clones, 90% to 95% occurring once. The sequencing sample was made of peripheral blood. This receptor was identified in a woman aged 45-60 years with acute or convalescent COVID-19.

CDR3 sequence: CASSLSTNTEAFF. The CDR3 region has the DNA TGTGCCAGCAGCTTGTCCACAAACACTGAAGCTTTCTTT. The V and J genes are TRBV5-4 and TRBJ1-1; no firm D call. CDR3 length: 13 residues. Trimming removed 1 base from V and 2 bases from J, with 6 bases in between. Germline V gene lookup returns CDR1 SGHNT and CDR2 YYREEE (reference sequence).